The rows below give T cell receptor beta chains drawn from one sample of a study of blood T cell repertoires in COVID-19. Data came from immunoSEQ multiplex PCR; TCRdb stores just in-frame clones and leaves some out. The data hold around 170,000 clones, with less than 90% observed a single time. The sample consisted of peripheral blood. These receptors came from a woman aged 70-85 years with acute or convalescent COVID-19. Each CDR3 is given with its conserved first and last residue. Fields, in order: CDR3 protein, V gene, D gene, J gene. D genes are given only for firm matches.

CDR3 protein: CASSVGPSSGSLGEQYF
V gene: TRBV9
D gene: TRBD2
J gene: TRBJ2-7

CDR3 protein: CASSQSARVQSGSMPDEQYF
V gene: TRBV23-1
D gene: TRBD2
J gene: TRBJ2-7

CDR3 protein: CASSLPQGNSYEQYF
V gene: TRBV5-1
D gene: -
J gene: TRBJ2-7

CDR3 protein: CASRLGSPLHF
V gene: TRBV2
D gene: -
J gene: TRBJ1-6

CDR3 protein: CSVWTGTSYEQYF
V gene: TRBV29-1
D gene: TRBD1
J gene: TRBJ2-7

CDR3 protein: CASSLSGTRSGGEQYF
V gene: TRBV11-3
D gene: TRBD2
J gene: TRBJ2-7

CDR3 protein: CASSTTGATSYEQYF
V gene: TRBV19
D gene: TRBD1
J gene: TRBJ2-7

CDR3 protein: CASSYGGGLARYQETQYF
V gene: TRBV6-2/TRBV6-3
D gene: TRBD2
J gene: TRBJ2-5

CDR3 protein: CASSRPGGGNSPLHF
V gene: TRBV7-2
D gene: TRBD1
J gene: TRBJ1-6

CDR3 protein: CASTLDFGKLFF
V gene: TRBV2
D gene: -
J gene: TRBJ1-4

CDR3 protein: CASSQDASGGNYNEQFF
V gene: TRBV4-3
D gene: TRBD2
J gene: TRBJ2-1

CDR3 protein: CASSVTLARQYF
V gene: TRBV12-3/TRBV12-4
D gene: -
J gene: TRBJ2-7

CDR3 protein: CASREDRGRTEAFF
V gene: TRBV2
D gene: TRBD1
J gene: TRBJ1-1

CDR3 protein: CASSTYNSYGYTF
V gene: TRBV3-1/TRBV3-2
D gene: -
J gene: TRBJ1-2

CDR3 protein: CASTEGALQETQYF
V gene: TRBV7-2
D gene: TRBD1
J gene: TRBJ2-5

CDR3 protein: CASSLLGQGSYYGYTF
V gene: TRBV28
D gene: -
J gene: TRBJ1-2

CDR3 protein: CASSRPGSGVTDYGYTF
V gene: TRBV18
D gene: -
J gene: TRBJ1-2

CDR3 protein: CASSLGGAEDTEAFF
V gene: TRBV7-8
D gene: -
J gene: TRBJ1-1

CDR3 protein: CASSVEELNTEAFF
V gene: TRBV9
D gene: -
J gene: TRBJ1-1

CDR3 protein: CASSPTGLAGGHEQFF
V gene: TRBV18
D gene: TRBD2
J gene: TRBJ2-1

CDR3 protein: CASSQDIVVTSGELFF
V gene: TRBV4-1
D gene: -
J gene: TRBJ2-2

CDR3 protein: CASSLSYSNQPQHF
V gene: TRBV27
D gene: -
J gene: TRBJ1-5

CDR3 protein: CASSSTSGRYEQYF
V gene: TRBV7-2
D gene: TRBD2
J gene: TRBJ2-7

CDR3 protein: CASSVGTGPNYGYTF
V gene: TRBV9
D gene: TRBD1
J gene: TRBJ1-2

CDR3 protein: CASSQDQPAGAAIEETQYF
V gene: TRBV4-1
D gene: -
J gene: TRBJ2-5